One and the same sample provided the 31 T cell receptor beta chains below, sequenced in a study of shared clonotypes between healthy human individuals (dated by TCRdb to between 2020 and 2021). The library was obtained by the immunoSEQ multiplex PCR assay. The table comes from immuneACCESS by way of TCRdb, which keeps in-frame sequences with V and J called. Part of the clones is missing from these tables; in studies checked, under half for an unresolved V gene and the rest for unknown reasons. Recorded for this sample are hundreds of thousands of clones; 97% of them occurred a single time. The top ten hold 0.057% of the sample. The sample taken for sequencing was naive CD4+ T cells sorted from blood. This sample's cell subset or site label indicates: CD45RA+ positively selected. These receptors were collected from a woman in her 30s in good health.

The V and J genes are TRBV27 and TRBJ1-2; possibly TRBD1 for D (5 bases). There are 13 residues in the CDR3. The V end lost 3 bases, the J end lost 8 bases, and 13 bases lay between the germline ends. CDR1 and CDR2 from the germline V gene are MNHEY and SMNVEV (reference sequence). The CDR3 DNA follows: TGTGCCAGCAGTTTTTTAGGGGCAAACGGCTACACCTTC. Encoded protein: CASSFLGANGYTF.

As DNA, the CDR3 is TGTGCCAGCAGCGCTCTCAGGGGCAAGCAGTACTTC. Translating it yields CASSALRGKQYF. The chain joins TRBV9 to TRBJ2-7; a weak D match, TRBD1 (6 bases). V gave up 3 bases and J gave up 8 bases, with 12 bases separating them. Germline V gene data show CDR1 as SGDLS and CDR2 as YYNGEE. The CDR3 is made up of 12 amino acids.

This clone was detected once. The chain joins TRBV5-1 to TRBJ2-1; 7 positions match TRBD1. The V gene's germline CDR1 is SGHRS and CDR2 YFSETQ. The trim removed 1 base at V and 4 bases at J, leaving 5 bases unmatched. The CDR3 totals 15 residues. CDR3 DNA: TGCGCCAGCAGCTTGTTTCGGGACAGATACAATGAGCAGTTCTTC. It encodes CASSLFRDRYNEQFF.

The rearrangement joins TRBV2 to TRBJ2-4; tentatively, D is TRBD2 (6 bases). Germline V CDR1 and CDR2: SNHLY, FYNNEI. The CDR3 sequence is 15 residues long. V gave up 4 bases and J gave up 0 bases, with 10 bases separating them. This CDR3 reads CASSVAGGAKNIQYF. The CDR3 DNA reads as TGTGCCAGCAGTGTGGCCGGGGGAGCCAAAAACATTCAGTACTTC. Based on the CDR3 plus reference TRBV2 and TRBJ2-4, the full variable domain is EPEVTQTPSHQVTQMGQEVILRCVPISNHLYFYWYRQILGQKVEFLVSFYNNEISEKSEIFDDQFSVERPDGSNFTLKIRSTKLEDSAMYFCASSVAGGAKNIQYFGAGTRLSVL.

This sequence joins TRBV4-1 and TRBJ2-2, with D unclear. This CDR3 has 16 residues. Trimming removed 4 bases from V and 7 bases from J, with 19 bases in between. Germline lookup yields CDR1 MGHRA and CDR2 YSYEKL. The CDR3 spells CASSRMWGLNVGELFF. In DNA, the CDR3 is TGCGCCAGCAGCCGTATGTGGGGTCTAAACGTCGGGGAGCTGTTTTTT.

A few counts support this clone. CDR3 sequence: CASLSGTDTQYF. CDR3 nucleotide sequence: TGTGCCAGCCTCTCGGGGACAGATACGCAGTATTTT. V gene TRBV28 combines with J gene TRBJ2-3; the D gene is possibly TRBD2 (5 bases). CDR3 length: 12 amino acids. The germline gives CDR1 MDHEN, CDR2 SYDVKM. Trimming shortened V by 8 bases and J by 3 bases, and 9 bases separated the two germline ends. The full variable domain, completed using reference TRBV28 and TRBJ2-3, is DVKVTQSSRYLVKRTGEKVFLECVQDMDHENMFWYRQDPGLGLRLIYFSYDVKMKEKGDIPEGYSVSREKKERFSLILESASTNQTSMYLCASLSGTDTQYFGPGTRLTVL.

This clone was counted a single time. The chain couples TRBV6-1 to TRBJ1-3; tentatively, D is TRBD1 (6 bases). Germline V gives CDR1 MNHNS, CDR2 SASEGT. Trimming removed 2 bases at V and 0 bases at J, with 11 bases between. The CDR3 contains 16 residues. CDR3 sequence reads: CASSELGGHSGNTIYF. The CDR3 DNA reads TGTGCCAGCAGTGAACTCGGGGGCCACTCTGGAAACACCATATATTTT.

The chain links TRBV2 to TRBJ2-5; 7 positions match TRBD1. Trimming cost V 6 bases and J 2 bases; bases outside gene matches: 9. This CDR3 comprises 15 residues. Per the germline V gene, CDR1 is SNHLY and CDR2 is FYNNEI. In DNA, the CDR3 is TGTGCCAGCAGCGTTACAGGGGTCGGGCAAGAGACCCAGTACTTC. It is translated as CASSVTGVGQETQYF.

V and J are TRBV29-1 and TRBJ2-7, with 15 bases fitting TRBD2. Trimming at V came to 7 bases and at J to 5 bases, leaving 18 bases not matched to a gene. Germline CDR1 reads SQVTM; CDR2 reads ANQGSEA. The CDR3 totals 18 residues. CDR3 DNA sequence: TGCAGCGCCAACGGGATCGTCGGGACTAGCGGGAGGAACCACGAGCAGTACTTC. Its protein product is CSANGIVGTSGRNHEQYF.

J is TRBJ2-1 and V is TRBV2, with D possibly TRBD2 on 5 matching bases. Between the trimmed V and J ends, which lost 6 bases and 12 bases, there was a span of 18 bases. This CDR3 is built from 13 residues. In germline, CDR1 is SNHLY, CDR2 FYNNEI. The CDR3 protein is CASSADGVMPQFF. CDR3 bases: TGTGCCAGCAGCGCGGACGGGGTGATGCCGCAGTTCTTC.

The V gene is TRBV28, the J gene TRBJ1-5, with D hard to call. V was cut by 2 bases and J by 7 bases, with 9 bases left in between. The CDR3 is made up of 13 amino acids. CDR1 is MDHEN, CDR2 SYDVKM, per germline. The CDR3 spells CASSLQDYQPQHF. DNA for the CDR3: TGTGCCAGCAGTTTACAGGACTACCAGCCCCAGCATTTT.

This clone was seen a single time. The rearrangement links TRBV6-6 to TRBJ2-5, with TRBD1 identical over 7 bases. The CDR3 runs to 15 residues. V dropped 6 bases and J dropped 0; count of bases not matched to a gene: 7. Germline V gene data show CDR1 as MNHNY and CDR2 as SVGAGI (reference sequence). This CDR3 is CASSPGTVYQETQYF. The CDR3 nucleotides are TGTGCCAGCAGCCCCGGGACAGTGTACCAAGAGACCCAGTACTTC.

J is TRBJ1-4 and V is TRBV5-1; possibly TRBD1 for D (5 bases). This CDR3 is built from 15 residues. Looked up from germline, CDR1 is SGHRS and CDR2 is YFSETQ. Trimming pared 3 bases from V and 5 bases from J, leaving 14 bases between. CDR3 amino acids: CASSSDGRGNEKLFF. The CDR3, as DNA: TGCGCCAGCAGCTCGGACGGTAGGGGCAATGAAAAACTGTTTTTT.

V is TRBV28 and J is TRBJ1-2, with D hard to call. The ends were cut back, 2 bases at V and 8 bases at J, with 12 bases in the middle. The CDR3 totals 13 residues. The germline gives CDR1 MDHEN, CDR2 SYDVKM. The CDR3 region is CASSLGWSGGYTF. The CDR3 coding sequence is TGTGCCAGCAGTTTAGGGTGGTCTGGGGGCTACACCTTC.

This clone was seen once. The chain joins TRBV27 to TRBJ2-3; 7 bases fit TRBD2. The germline V gene encodes CDR1 MNHEY and CDR2 SMNVEV (reference sequence). Germline trimming cut 6 bases from V and 1 base from J; bases unmatched to any gene: 4. The CDR3 loop spans 14 amino acids. CDR3 residues: CASSLGGGTDTQYF. In DNA, the CDR3 is TGTGCCAGCAGCCTGGGAGGGGGCACAGATACGCAGTATTTT.

Worth noting for this clone: In the same sample, other DNA sequences code for this CDR3. V and J are TRBV19 and TRBJ1-5, with TRBD1 identical over 7 bases. The CDR3 extends over 14 amino acids. The junction had 4 bases not matched to a gene; V was cut back by 6 bases and J by 2 bases. Germline CDR1 and CDR2: LNHDA and SQIVND (reference sequence). CDR3 region: CASSRGGGNQPQHF. CDR3 bases: TGTGCCAGTAGCAGAGGGGGCGGCAATCAGCCCCAGCATTTT.

This clone was counted only a few times. This chain uses TRBV18 with TRBJ2-7; D is unclear. Germline CDR1 KGHSH, CDR2 LQKENI. CDR3 length equals 11 residues. V lost 3 bases and J 5 bases, leaving 5 bases between the germline ends. CDR3: CASSPGHEQYF. The DNA for the CDR3 is TGTGCCAGCTCACCGGGCCACGAGCAGTACTTC.

This chain connects TRBV4-1 to TRBJ2-2; TRBD2 matches 13 bases. With 4 bases clipped from V and 0 bases from J, the junction kept 2 bases outside the gene matches. Germline loops: CDR1 MGHRA, CDR2 YSYEKL. CDR3 length equals 17 residues. The CDR3 spells CASSRGLAGTNTGELFF. The CDR3 coding sequence is TGCGCCAGCAGCCGGGGACTAGCGGGAACGAACACCGGGGAGCTGTTTTTT.

The chain carries TRBV5-4 and TRBJ1-3, with TRBD1 as a possible D gene (5 bases). CDR3 length: 14 residues. CDR1 and CDR2 (germline): SGHNT, YYREEE (reference sequence). Trimming shortened V by 2 bases and J by 2 bases, and 8 bases separated the two germline ends. In DNA form, the CDR3 reads TGTGCCAGCAGCTTATGGGGGGCTGGAAACACCATATATTTT. Translated: CASSLWGAGNTIYF.

The rearrangement links TRBV4-3 to TRBJ2-3, with unresolved D. Per the germline V gene, CDR1 is LGHNA and CDR2 is YSLEER. This CDR3 is 15 amino acids long. Trimming took 0 bases from V and 2 from J, leaving 9 bases between them. CDR3 sequence (DNA): TGCGCCAGCAGCCAAGAGACCCTCGTCACAGATACGCAGTATTTT. Translating it yields CASSQETLVTDTQYF.

This sequence joins TRBV5-5 and TRBJ2-2, with 13 bases identical to TRBD2. Unmatched junction bases numbered 3, after V lost 1 base and J lost 6 bases. CDR3 length equals 16 residues. Germline lookup yields CDR1 SGHKS and CDR2 YYEKEE (reference sequence). CDR3 protein: CASSLPGLAGAGELFF. The CDR3 DNA reads as TGTGCCAGCAGCTTGCCCGGACTAGCGGGGGCCGGGGAGCTGTTTTTT.

This sequence joins TRBV5-1 and TRBJ2-7; TRBD2 aligns across 10 bases. This CDR3 spans 17 amino acids. Trimming cost V 0 bases and J 4 bases; bases outside gene matches: 10. The germline CDR1 and CDR2 sequences are SGHRS and YFSETQ. CDR3 bases: TGCGCCAGCAGCTTGGGGGTAGCGGGAGGCGGAAGTTACGAGCAGTACTTC. Translated, it gives CASSLGVAGGGSYEQYF.

The chain uses TRBV28 and TRBJ1-5; TRBD1 matches 9 bases. This CDR3 region has 16 residues. V dropped 3 bases and J dropped 3; count of bases not matched to a gene: 6. Germline lookup yields CDR1 MDHEN and CDR2 SYDVKM. CDR3 sequence (DNA): TGTGCCAGCAGTTTTGGGGGACAGGGTAACAATCAGCCCCAGCATTTT. Encoded protein: CASSFGGQGNNQPQHF.

The chain carries TRBV6-5 and TRBJ2-7, with 14 nucleotides matching TRBD2. CDR3 length equals 16 residues. Germline CDR1 is MNHEY and CDR2 is SVGAGI. Germline trimming cut 4 bases from V and 3 bases from J; bases unmatched to any gene: 5. The CDR3 DNA follows: TGTGCCAGCAGTTGGACTAGCGGGAGGAATCGCTACGAGCAGTACTTC. Protein sequence: CASSWTSGRNRYEQYF.

The chain combines TRBV6-7 with TRBJ1-3; no reliable D call. TRBV6-7 is assigned to the ORF class and has an uncertain function. The CDR3 runs 13 residues. The V end lost 6 bases, the J end lost 4 bases, and 10 bases lay between the germline ends. CDR3 protein: CASSPPPGNTIYF. In DNA form, the CDR3 reads TGTGCCAGCAGCCCTCCTCCCGGAAACACCATATATTTT.

V gene TRBV7-2 combines with J gene TRBJ2-7; TRBD2 agrees at 15 bases. The CDR3 consists of 18 residues. V lost 5 bases and J lost 6; bases outside the gene matches: 14. Germline V gives CDR1 SGHTA, CDR2 FQGNSA. Here the CDR3 DNA reads TGTGCCAGCAGCCGACTCCCGGGACTAGCGGGAGGAGGGGGCGAGCAGTACTTC. The encoded protein is CASSRLPGLAGGGGEQYF. The variable domain in full, completed from reference TRBV7-2 and TRBJ2-7, reads GAGVSQSPSNKVTEKGKDVELRCDPISGHTALYWYRQSLGQGLEFLIYFQGNSAPDKSGLPSDRFSAERTGGSVSTLTIQRTQQEDSAVYLCASSRLPGLAGGGGEQYFGPGTRLTVT.

The chain has TRBV4-1 and TRBJ1-5, with D possibly being TRBD1 (6 bases). Looked up from germline, CDR1 is MGHRA and CDR2 is YSYEKL. The CDR3 is 15 amino acids. The V end lost 0 bases, the J end lost 8 bases, and 14 bases lay between the germline ends. CDR3: CASSQDHGTKKPQHF. In nucleotides, the CDR3 is TGCGCCAGCAGCCAAGATCACGGGACAAAAAAGCCCCAGCATTTT.

J is TRBJ2-7 and V is TRBV11-2; 10 nucleotides agree with TRBD2. Germline CDR1 is SGHAT and CDR2 is FQNNGV. This CDR3 is built from 15 residues. Trimming took 4 bases from V and 3 from J; bases not matched to a gene: 6. The CDR3 loop reads CASSSHSGRSYEQYF. The DNA for the CDR3 is TGTGCCAGCAGCTCACATAGCGGGAGGAGCTACGAGCAGTACTTC. Together with reference TRBV11-2 and TRBJ2-7, the CDR3 gives the full variable domain: EAGVAQSPRYKIIEKRQSVAFWCNPISGHATLYWYQQILGQGPKLLIQFQNNGVVDDSQLPKDRFSAERLKGVDSTLKIQPAKLEDSAVYLCASSSHSGRSYEQYFGPGTRLTVT.

This clone has a handful of counts. The chain combines TRBV11-2 with TRBJ1-5; D unresolved. V was shortened by 0 bases and J by 5 bases, with 11 bases between the two germline ends. Germline V gene lookup returns CDR1 SGHAT and CDR2 FQNNGV. This CDR3 region has 15 residues. The CDR3 region has the DNA TGTGCCAGCAGCTTAGATGGCAGCAGCTATCAGCCCCAGCATTTT. It codes for CASSLDGSSYQPQHF.

The J gene is TRBJ2-2, the V gene TRBV11-2; D not certain. Trimming left V 6 bases short and J 10 bases short, with 9 bases between. Germline CDR1 reads SGHAT; CDR2 reads FQNNGV. This CDR3 spans 11 amino acids. The CDR3 sequence: CASSQRSELFF. Here the CDR3 DNA reads TGTGCCAGCAGTCAGAGGTCGGAGCTGTTTTTT. Filled out from reference TRBV11-2 and TRBJ2-2, the complete variable domain reads EAGVAQSPRYKIIEKRQSVAFWCNPISGHATLYWYQQILGQGPKLLIQFQNNGVVDDSQLPKDRFSAERLKGVDSTLKIQPAKLEDSAVYLCASSQRSELFFGEGSRLTVL.

The rearrangement joins TRBV19 to TRBJ2-3; 9 bases are shared with TRBD2. The CDR3 loop spans 14 amino acids. CDR1 is LNHDA and CDR2 is SQIVND in the germline V gene (reference sequence). V lost 4 bases to trimming and J lost 5 bases; unmatched junction nucleotides: 4. CDR3 protein: CASSTGLAGDTQYF. The CDR3 DNA sequence: TGTGCCAGTAGTACGGGACTAGCTGGAGATACGCAGTATTTT.